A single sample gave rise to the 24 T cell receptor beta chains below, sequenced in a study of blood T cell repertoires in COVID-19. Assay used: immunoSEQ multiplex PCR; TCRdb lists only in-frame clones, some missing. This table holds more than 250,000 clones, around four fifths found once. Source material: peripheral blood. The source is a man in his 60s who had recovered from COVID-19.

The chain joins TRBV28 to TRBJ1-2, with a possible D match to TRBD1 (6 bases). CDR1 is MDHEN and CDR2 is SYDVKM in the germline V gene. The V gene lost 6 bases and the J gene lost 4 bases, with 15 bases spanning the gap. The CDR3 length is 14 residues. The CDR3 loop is CASSPGQRGYGYTF. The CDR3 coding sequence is TGTGCCAGCAGCCCAGGACAGCGCGGCTATGGCTACACCTTC.

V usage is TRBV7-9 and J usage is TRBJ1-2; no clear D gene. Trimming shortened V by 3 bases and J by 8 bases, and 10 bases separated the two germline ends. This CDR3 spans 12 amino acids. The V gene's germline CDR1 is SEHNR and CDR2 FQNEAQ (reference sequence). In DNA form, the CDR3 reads TGTGCCAGCAGCTTCGGCACAGAGGGCTACACCTTC. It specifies CASSFGTEGYTF. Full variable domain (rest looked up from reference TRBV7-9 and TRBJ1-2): DTGVSQNPRHKITKRGQNVTFRCDPISEHNRLYWYRQTLGQGPEFLTYFQNEAQLEKSRLLSDRFSAERPKGSFSTLEIQRTEQGDSAMYLCASSFGTEGYTFGSGTRLTVV.

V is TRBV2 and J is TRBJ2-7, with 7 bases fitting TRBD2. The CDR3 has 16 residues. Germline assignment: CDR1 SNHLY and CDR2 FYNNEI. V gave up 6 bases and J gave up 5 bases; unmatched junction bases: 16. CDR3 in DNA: TGTGCCAGCAGCCCAGATGGAGGGAGGGCCCTCAACGAGCAGTACTTC. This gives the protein CASSPDGGRALNEQYF.

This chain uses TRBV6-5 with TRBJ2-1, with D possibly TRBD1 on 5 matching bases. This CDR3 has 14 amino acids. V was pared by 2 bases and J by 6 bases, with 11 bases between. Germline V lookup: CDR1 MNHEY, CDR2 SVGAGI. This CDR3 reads CASSYSSTGNEQFF. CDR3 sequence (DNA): TGTGCCAGCAGTTACAGTTCCACAGGCAATGAGCAGTTCTTC.

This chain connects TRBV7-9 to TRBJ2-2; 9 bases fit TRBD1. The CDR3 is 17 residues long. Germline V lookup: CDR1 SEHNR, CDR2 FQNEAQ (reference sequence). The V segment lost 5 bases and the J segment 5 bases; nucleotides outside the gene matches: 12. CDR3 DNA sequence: TGTGCCAGCAGCCACACCGGGACAGGGAGTAAGACCGGGGAGCTGTTTTTT. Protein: CASSHTGTGSKTGELFF.

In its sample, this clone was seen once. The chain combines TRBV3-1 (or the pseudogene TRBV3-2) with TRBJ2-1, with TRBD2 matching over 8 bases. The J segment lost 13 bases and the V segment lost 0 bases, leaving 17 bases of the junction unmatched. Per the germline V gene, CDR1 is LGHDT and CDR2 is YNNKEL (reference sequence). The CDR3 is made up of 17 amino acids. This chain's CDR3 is CASSQEVAGIARGGQFF. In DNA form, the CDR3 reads TGTGCCAGCAGCCAAGAGGTAGCGGGAATCGCGCGGGGTGGACAGTTCTTC.

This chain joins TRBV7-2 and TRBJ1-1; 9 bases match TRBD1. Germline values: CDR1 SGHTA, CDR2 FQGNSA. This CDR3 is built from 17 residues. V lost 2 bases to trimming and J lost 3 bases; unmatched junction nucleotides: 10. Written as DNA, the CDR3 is TGTGCCAGCAGCTTAATAATTTCCCGGGACAGGGACACTGAAGCTTTCTTT. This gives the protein CASSLIISRDRDTEAFF.

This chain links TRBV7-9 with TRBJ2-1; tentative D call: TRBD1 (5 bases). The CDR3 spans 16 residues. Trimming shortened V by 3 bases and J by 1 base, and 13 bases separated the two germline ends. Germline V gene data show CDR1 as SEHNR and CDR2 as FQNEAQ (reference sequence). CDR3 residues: CASSFQGVLSYNEQFF. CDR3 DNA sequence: TGTGCCAGCAGCTTCCAAGGGGTGTTGTCCTACAATGAGCAGTTCTTC.

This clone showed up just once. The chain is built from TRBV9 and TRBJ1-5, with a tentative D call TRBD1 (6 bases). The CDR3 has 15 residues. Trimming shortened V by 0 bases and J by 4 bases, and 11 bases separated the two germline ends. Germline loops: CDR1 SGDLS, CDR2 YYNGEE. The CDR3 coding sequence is TGTGCCAGCAGCGTAGGACAGGCGAGGAATCAGCCCCAGCATTTT. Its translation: CASSVGQARNQPQHF.

CDR3 nucleotides: TGTGCCAGTCGCGGGACTAGCGGACCAAGCTCCTACAATGAGCAGTTCTTC. Translating gives CASRGTSGPSSYNEQFF. The chain combines TRBV28 with TRBJ2-1; 11 bases are a match to TRBD2. The CDR3 length is 17 residues. With V trimmed by 9 bases and J by 0 bases, 10 bases remained unmatched. Germline-derived CDR1 and CDR2 are MDHEN and SYDVKM.

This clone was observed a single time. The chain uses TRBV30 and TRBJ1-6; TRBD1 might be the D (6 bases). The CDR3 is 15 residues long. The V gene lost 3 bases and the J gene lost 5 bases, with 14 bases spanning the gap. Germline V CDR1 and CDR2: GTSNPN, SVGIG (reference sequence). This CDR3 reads CAWRHPGVDNSPLHF. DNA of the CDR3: TGTGCCTGGAGACATCCAGGGGTGGATAATTCACCCCTCCACTTT.

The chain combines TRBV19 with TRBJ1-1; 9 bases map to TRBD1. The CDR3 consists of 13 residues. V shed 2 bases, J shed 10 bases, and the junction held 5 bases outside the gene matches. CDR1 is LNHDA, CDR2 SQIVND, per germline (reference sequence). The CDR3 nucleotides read TGTGCCAGTAGTATACGACAGGGGGTTGCAGCTTTCTTT. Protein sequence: CASSIRQGVAAFF.

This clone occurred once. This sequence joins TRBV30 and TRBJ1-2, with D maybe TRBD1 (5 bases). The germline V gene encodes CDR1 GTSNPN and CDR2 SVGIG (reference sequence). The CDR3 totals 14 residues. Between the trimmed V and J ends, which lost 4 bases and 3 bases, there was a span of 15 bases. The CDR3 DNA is TGTGCCTGGACCCCAGGTTGGGGGGACTATGGCTACACCTTC. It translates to CAWTPGWGDYGYTF.

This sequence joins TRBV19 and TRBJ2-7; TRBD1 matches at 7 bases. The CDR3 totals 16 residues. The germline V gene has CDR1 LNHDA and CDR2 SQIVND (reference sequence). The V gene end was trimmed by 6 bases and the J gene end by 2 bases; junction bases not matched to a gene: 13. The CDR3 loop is CASRWTGPRSAYEQYF. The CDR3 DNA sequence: TGTGCCAGTAGATGGACAGGTCCGCGATCAGCCTACGAGCAGTACTTC. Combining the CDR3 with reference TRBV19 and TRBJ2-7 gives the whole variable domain DGGITQSPKYLFRKEGQNVTLSCEQNLNHDAMYWYRQDPGQGLRLIYYSQIVNDFQKGDIAEGYSVSREKKESFPLTVTSAQKNPTAFYLCASRWTGPRSAYEQYFGPGTRLTVT.

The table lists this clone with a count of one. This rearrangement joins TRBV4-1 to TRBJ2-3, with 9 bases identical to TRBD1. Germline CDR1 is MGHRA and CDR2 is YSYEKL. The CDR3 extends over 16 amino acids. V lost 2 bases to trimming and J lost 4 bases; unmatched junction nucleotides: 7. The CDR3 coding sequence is TGCGCCAGCAGCCAACAGGGCCGACAGGGGGCAGATACGCAGTATTTT. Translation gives CASSQQGRQGADTQYF.

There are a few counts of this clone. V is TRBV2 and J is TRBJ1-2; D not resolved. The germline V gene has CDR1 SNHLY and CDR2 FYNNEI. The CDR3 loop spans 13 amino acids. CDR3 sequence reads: CATTARGNYGYTF. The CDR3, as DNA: TGTGCAACGACGGCCCGCGGAAACTATGGCTACACCTTC.

CDR3 in amino acids: CASSYSSRLAAGTQYF. In nucleotides, the CDR3 is TGTGCCAGCAGTTACTCAAGCCGACTAGCGGCAGGAACGCAGTATTTT. V is TRBV6-5 and J is TRBJ2-3, with 9 bases identical to TRBD2. The CDR3 runs 16 residues. Germline trimming cut 0 bases from V and 9 bases from J; bases unmatched to any gene: 10. Germline CDR1 MNHEY, CDR2 SVGAGI.

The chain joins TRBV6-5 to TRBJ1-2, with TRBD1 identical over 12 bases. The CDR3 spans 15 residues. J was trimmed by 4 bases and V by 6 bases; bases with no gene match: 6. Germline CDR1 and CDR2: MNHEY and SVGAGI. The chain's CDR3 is CASREPGQGAYGYTF. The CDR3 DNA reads TGTGCCAGCAGGGAGCCGGGACAGGGGGCCTATGGCTACACCTTC.

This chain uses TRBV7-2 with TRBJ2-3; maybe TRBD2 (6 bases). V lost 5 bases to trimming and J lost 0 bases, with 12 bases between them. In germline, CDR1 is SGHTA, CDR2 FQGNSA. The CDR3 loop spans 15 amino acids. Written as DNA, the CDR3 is TGTGCCAGCAGCCGGGACTTCTCTAGCACAGATACGCAGTATTTT. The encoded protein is CASSRDFSSTDTQYF.

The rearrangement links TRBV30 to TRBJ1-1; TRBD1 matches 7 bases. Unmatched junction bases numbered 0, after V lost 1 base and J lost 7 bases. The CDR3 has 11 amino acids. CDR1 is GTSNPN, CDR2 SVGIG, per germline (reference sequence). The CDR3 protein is CAWSGDSEAFF. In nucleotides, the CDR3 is TGTGCCTGGAGTGGGGACAGTGAAGCTTTCTTT.

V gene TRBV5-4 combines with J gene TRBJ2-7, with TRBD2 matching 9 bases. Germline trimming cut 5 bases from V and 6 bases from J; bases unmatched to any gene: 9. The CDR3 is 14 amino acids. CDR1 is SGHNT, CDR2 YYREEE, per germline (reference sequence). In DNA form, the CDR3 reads TGTGCCAGCAGTTCCGGGACTAGCTGGGCCGAGCAGTACTTC. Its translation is CASSSGTSWAEQYF.

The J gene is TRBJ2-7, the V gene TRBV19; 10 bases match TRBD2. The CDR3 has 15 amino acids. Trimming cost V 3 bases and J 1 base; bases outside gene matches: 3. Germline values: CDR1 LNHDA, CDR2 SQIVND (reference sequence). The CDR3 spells CASSMLAGVSYEQYF. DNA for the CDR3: TGTGCCAGTAGTATGCTAGCGGGGGTTTCCTACGAGCAGTACTTC. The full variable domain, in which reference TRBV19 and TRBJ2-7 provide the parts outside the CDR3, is DGGITQSPKYLFRKEGQNVTLSCEQNLNHDAMYWYRQDPGQGLRLIYYSQIVNDFQKGDIAEGYSVSREKKESFPLTVTSAQKNPTAFYLCASSMLAGVSYEQYFGPGTRLTVT.

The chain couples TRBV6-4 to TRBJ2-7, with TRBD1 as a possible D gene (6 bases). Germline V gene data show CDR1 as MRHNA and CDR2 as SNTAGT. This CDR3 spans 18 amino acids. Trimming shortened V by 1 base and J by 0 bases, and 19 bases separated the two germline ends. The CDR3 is CASSDYYNRVPLSYEQYF. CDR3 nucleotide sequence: TGTGCCAGCAGTGACTACTATAACAGGGTCCCCCTCTCCTACGAGCAGTACTTC.

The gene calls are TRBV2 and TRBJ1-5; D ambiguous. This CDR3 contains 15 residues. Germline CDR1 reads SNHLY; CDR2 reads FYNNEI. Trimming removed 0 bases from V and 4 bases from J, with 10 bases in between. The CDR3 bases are TGTGCCAGCAGTGAAGCTCTGCGCTTTAATCAGCCCCAGCATTTT. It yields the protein CASSEALRFNQPQHF. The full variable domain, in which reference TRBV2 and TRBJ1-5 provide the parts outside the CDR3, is EPEVTQTPSHQVTQMGQEVILRCVPISNHLYFYWYRQILGQKVEFLVSFYNNEISEKSEIFDDQFSVERPDGSNFTLKIRSTKLEDSAMYFCASSEALRFNQPQHFGDGTRLSIL.